The rows below give T cell receptor beta chains drawn from one sample of a study of identical twins. TCRdb re-analysed the 5' RACE reads in MiXCR, keeping a single row per CDR3 protein. The sample holds around 300,000 distinct CDR3 sequences, approximately 8% seen once. These records were also assigned to another study, of yellow fever vaccine responses in identical twins.

Source material: memory (CD45RO+) T cells sorted from blood. These receptor sequences come from a woman aged 18-29 years in good health. Each CDR3 is given with its conserved first and last residue. The order of the fields is D gene, V gene, J gene, clone size, CDR3 protein, CDR3 DNA. The D gene is left open where the match is weak. The size entry is marked missing in some rows and otherwise reads once, few, many or a size class.

-	TRBV13	TRBJ1-3	many	CASSQTTAAIYF	TGTGCCAGCAGCCAAACCACAGCGGCCATATATTTT
-	TRBV4-1	TRBJ2-3	many	CASSPGKQASLTDTQYF	TGCGCCAGCAGCCCAGGGAAACAGGCTTCCCTCACAGATACGCAGTATTTT
TRBD2	TRBV20-1	TRBJ2-1	many	CSASAGGVSYNEQFF	TGCAGTGCGAGTGCGGGGGGGGTATCCTACAATGAGCAGTTCTTC
TRBD2	TRBV27	TRBJ2-3	-	CASRPSGGGADTQYF	TGTGCCAGCAGACCTAGCGGGGGGGGTGCAGATACGCAGTATTTT
TRBD2	TRBV7-9	TRBJ2-1	many	CASSPSGVNNEQFF	TGTGCCAGCAGCCCCAGCGGGGTGAACAATGAGCAGTTCTTC
-	TRBV7-8	TRBJ1-2	many	CASSTRTAYGYTF	TGTGCCAGCAGCACTCGGACGGCATATGGCTACACCTTC
-	TRBV21-1	TRBJ2-7	-	CASSRGLAIDEQYF	TGTGCCAGCAGCAGAGGACTAGCGATCGACGAGCAGTACTTC
-	TRBV7-9	TRBJ2-1	-	CASSTDGTYNEQFF	TGTGCCAGCAGCACTGACGGAACTTACAATGAGCAGTTCTTC
-	TRBV6-5	TRBJ1-1	many	CASVGPPVGDTEAFF	TGTGCCAGCGTTGGACCGCCTGTGGGGGACACTGAAGCTTTCTTT
TRBD1	TRBV28	TRBJ1-5	few	CASSDRVRFQPQHF	TGTGCCAGCAGTGACAGGGTTCGCTTTCAGCCCCAGCATTTT
-	TRBV20-1	TRBJ2-3	-	CSAMEPAATDTQYF	TGCAGTGCTATGGAGCCGGCAGCCACAGATACGCAGTATTTT
-	TRBV14	TRBJ2-7	many	CASSPHEQYF	TGTGCCAGCAGCCCCCACGAGCAGTACTTC
-	TRBV18	TRBJ2-5	many	CASSREVETQYF	TGTGCCAGCTCGCGAGAGGTGGAGACCCAGTACTTC
TRBD1	TRBV6-1	TRBJ2-5	-	CASRAGTGFSETQYF	TGTGCCAGCAGGGCCGGGACAGGCTTTTCGGAGACCCAGTACTTC
-	TRBV20-1	TRBJ2-5	-	CSANPQTGTQETQYF	TGCAGTGCCAATCCTCAGACTGGAACACAAGAGACCCAGTACTTC
-	TRBV12-3/TRBV12-4	TRBJ1-5	many	CASSWVGQPQHF	TGTGCCAGCAGTTGGGTGGGGCAGCCCCAGCATTTT
TRBD1	TRBV3-1	TRBJ1-2	once	CTFSLYDPRTGINYGYTF	TGTACCTTCAGTTTATATGACCCCCGGACAGGGATTAACTATGGCTACACCTTC
TRBD1	TRBV12-3/TRBV12-4	TRBJ2-2	-	CASSLETLGGQENTGELFF	TGTGCCAGCAGTTTAGAGACGCTAGGGGGACAGGAGAACACCGGGGAGCTGTTTTTT
TRBD2	TRBV7-9	TRBJ2-3	-	CASSFAGGILLTDTQYF	TGTGCCAGCAGCTTTGCGGGGGGCATCCTACTCACAGATACGCAGTATTTT
-	TRBV27	TRBJ1-2	few	CATQGGIGGYTF	TGTGCCACTCAAGGGGGGATCGGGGGCTACACCTTC
TRBD2	TRBV2	TRBJ2-7	-	CASTPSGYEQYF	TGTGCCAGCACACCTAGCGGCTACGAGCAGTACTTC
-	TRBV18	TRBJ1-3	-	CASSPTRGAGNTIYF	TGTGCCAGCTCACCAACCAGGGGAGCCGGAAACACCATATATTTT
-	TRBV24-1	TRBJ1-2	-	CATSDWGRSYGYTF	TGTGCCACCAGTGATTGGGGACGGTCCTATGGCTACACCTTC
-	TRBV5-4	TRBJ2-4	many	CASSLQTGTPMF	TGTGCCAGCAGCTTGCAGACGGGGACTCCAATGTTC
TRBD1	TRBV20-1	TRBJ2-2	few	CSGTGGYGELFF	TGTTCCGGGACAGGGGGTTACGGGGAGCTGTTTTTT
TRBD1	TRBV10-3	TRBJ2-3	many	CAIGSGQSQYF	TGTGCCATCGGATCGGGACAGTCGCAGTATTTT
TRBD2	TRBV3-1	TRBJ2-1	-	CASSSIAGGFGNEQFF	TGTGCCAGCAGCTCTATAGCGGGAGGCTTCGGTAATGAGCAGTTCTTC
-	TRBV12-3/TRBV12-4	TRBJ2-3	many	CASSPTGISTDTQYF	TGTGCCAGCAGTCCTACAGGGATTAGCACAGATACGCAGTATTTT
-	TRBV6-1	TRBJ1-1	few	CASSEAGGWSEAFF	TGTGCCAGCAGTGAAGCAGGGGGATGGTCTGAAGCTTTCTTT
TRBD1	TRBV7-8	TRBJ1-1	-	CASSIRQGGTEAFF	TGTGCCAGCAGCATTCGACAGGGAGGAACTGAAGCTTTCTTT
TRBD2	TRBV7-2	TRBJ2-5	-	CASSSTGGWETQYF	TGTGCCAGCAGCTCGACGGGGGGGTGGGAGACCCAGTACTTC
-	TRBV2	TRBJ1-5	many	CASTRRDQPQHF	TGTGCCAGCACCCGACGGGATCAGCCCCAGCATTTT
TRBD2	TRBV2	TRBJ2-7	many	CASSGSGKRTYEQYF	TGTGCCAGCAGTGGAAGCGGGAAGAGGACCTACGAGCAGTACTTC
-	TRBV29-1	TRBJ1-1	-	CSGVLGGTEAFF	TGCAGCGGGGTCCTGGGGGGCACTGAAGCTTTCTTT
-	TRBV5-1	TRBJ2-2	-	CASSLRRGAGVGELFF	TGCGCCAGCAGCTTGAGGCGGGGCGCAGGCGTCGGGGAGCTGTTTTTT
TRBD2	TRBV28	TRBJ2-1	few	CASSLPGGLAGDAYNEQFF	TGTGCCAGCAGCCTCCCGGGGGGACTAGCCGGGGACGCCTACAATGAGCAGTTCTTC
TRBD1	TRBV12-3/TRBV12-4	TRBJ1-2	many	CASSSTGGSYGYTF	TGTGCCAGCAGTTCTACAGGGGGAAGCTATGGCTACACCTTC
-	TRBV20-1	TRBJ2-1	many	CSARDENRLYNEQFF	TGCAGTGCTAGAGACGAAAACAGATTATACAATGAGCAGTTCTTC
-	TRBV20-1	TRBJ2-4	few	CSAREGGTVAKNIQYF	TGCAGTGCTAGAGAGGGGGGGACAGTAGCCAAAAACATTCAGTACTTC
-	TRBV7-2	TRBJ2-3	-	CASSLMTDTQYF	TGTGCCAGCAGCTTGATGACAGATACGCAGTATTTT
-	TRBV29-1	TRBJ1-1	-	CSYQPGDTEAFF	TGCAGCTACCAGCCTGGGGACACTGAAGCTTTCTTT
TRBD2	TRBV10-2	TRBJ2-1	once	CASINRGGVYNEQFF	TGCGCCAGCATCAATCGGGGGGGTGTCTACAATGAGCAGTTCTTC
-	TRBV11-2	TRBJ1-6	many	CASSQRVIWGAGFSPLHF	TGTGCCAGCAGCCAGAGGGTGATTTGGGGCGCGGGGTTTTCACCCCTCCACTTT